The T cell receptor beta chain described here comes from a study of cytomegalovirus exposure and HLA in healthy donors. At the level of the study: Of roughly 400 genotyped donors, roughly 76% grouped in the Caucasian-associated ancestry cluster. Notes on the study in general: The productive fraction for most TCR beta V segments was about 87% or about 30% in an earlier analysis. Presence/absence analyses took donor sequencing depth as roughly uniform. Analysis was carried out at a later point, and it linked a missense DCLRE1C variant to TCR beta V- and J-gene trimming.

Primers: 60 Vbeta forward and 13 Jbeta reverse. Assay used: immunoSEQ multiplex PCR; TCRdb lists only in-frame clones, some missing. The table shows roughly 160,000 clones, with about four fifths occurring only once. CDR3 length: 12 residues. In the case of this clone: Its antigen is currently unknown.

The V call is TRBV21-1, the J call TRBJ2-7; the table names TRBD2, a call not compared with the DNA. TRBV21-1 is a known pseudogene. The sequence derives from a woman aged 25 to 39 in good health and CMV-seropositive. What was sequenced was PBMCs. The CDR3 sequence: CASSKRANEQYF. CDR3 nucleotides: TGTGCCAGCAGCAAGAGGGCAAACGAGCAGTACTTC.